This paragraph covers one TCR beta chain sequence. No antigen is known for it. These data come from a study of cytomegalovirus exposure and HLA in healthy donors. Study results and limitations: Indistinguishability led to the exclusion of some V segments, TRBV6-2 and TRBV6-3 included. In a later analysis, most CMV-associated TCR beta chains appeared HLA-restricted. Associated with HLA alleles at 0.05 false discovery rate in a later analysis were some 16,000 TCR beta sequences.

Primers included in the PCR were 60 Vbeta and 13 Jbeta primers. Profiling relied on immunoSEQ multiplex PCR, and the TCRdb table lists in-frame clones only, not all of them. The table has 180,000 or so clones, 79% seen once. The germline V gene encodes CDR1 SQVTM and CDR2 ANQGSEA. CDR3 length: 15 residues. The trim removed 2 bases at V and 7 bases at J, leaving 7 bases unmatched. The chain is built from TRBV29-1 and TRBJ2-1, with 11 bases fitting TRBD2. This TCR was sampled from a woman in her fifties or sixties in good health and CMV-seronegative. Sequenced input: PBMCs. CDR3 amino acids: CSVESSSGGVNEQFF. CDR3 DNA sequence: TGCAGCGTTGAATCCAGTAGCGGGGGGGTGAATGAGCAGTTCTTC.